This paragraph covers one TCR beta chain sequence. Its specificity is not known. This sample is drawn from a study of cytomegalovirus exposure and HLA in healthy donors. Trimming stripped 0 bases from V and 2 bases from J, with 7 bases between. The CDR3 has 14 amino acids. Germline values: CDR1 LGHNT, CDR2 FRNRAP. General observations from the study: Later analysis identified several of the most significant clusters that appeared linked to common viral pathogens. Earlier results showed most TCR beta V segments being productive about 87% or about 30% of the time.

The PCR was carried out with 60 Vbeta primers and 13 Jbeta primers. Measured with immunoSEQ multiplex PCR; TCRdb has only the in-frame clones, and not every one. The sample has around 76,000 clones; under 85% are singletons. The specimen sequenced was PBMCs. The chain links TRBV12-5 to TRBJ1-2; D call uncertain. This TCR was sampled from a woman aged 40 to 50 in good health and CMV-seropositive. The CDR3 sequence is CASGLVHGNYGYTF. The CDR3 region has the DNA TGTGCTAGTGGTTTGGTTCACGGGAACTATGGCTACACCTTC.